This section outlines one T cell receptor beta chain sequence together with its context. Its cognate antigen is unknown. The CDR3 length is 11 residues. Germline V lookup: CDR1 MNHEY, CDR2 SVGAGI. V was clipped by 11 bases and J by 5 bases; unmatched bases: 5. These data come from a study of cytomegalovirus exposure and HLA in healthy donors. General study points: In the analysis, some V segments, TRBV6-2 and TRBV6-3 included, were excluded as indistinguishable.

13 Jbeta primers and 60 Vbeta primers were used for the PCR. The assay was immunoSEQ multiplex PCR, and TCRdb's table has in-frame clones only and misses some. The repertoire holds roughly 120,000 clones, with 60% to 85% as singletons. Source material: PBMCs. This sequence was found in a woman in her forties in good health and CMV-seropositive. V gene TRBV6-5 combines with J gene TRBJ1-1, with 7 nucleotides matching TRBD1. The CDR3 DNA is TGTGCCTCACAGGGGCGGACTGAAGCTTTCTTT. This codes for CASQGRTEAFF.